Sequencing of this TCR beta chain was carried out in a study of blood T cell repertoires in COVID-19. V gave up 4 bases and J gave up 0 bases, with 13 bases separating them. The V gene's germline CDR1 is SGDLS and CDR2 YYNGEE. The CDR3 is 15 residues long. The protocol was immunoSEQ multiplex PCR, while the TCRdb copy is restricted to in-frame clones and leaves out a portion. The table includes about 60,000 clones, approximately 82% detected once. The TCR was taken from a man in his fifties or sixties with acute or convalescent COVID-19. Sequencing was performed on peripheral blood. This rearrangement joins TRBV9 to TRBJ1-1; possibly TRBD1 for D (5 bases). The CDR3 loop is CASSINGGVNTEAFF. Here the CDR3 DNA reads TGTGCCAGCAGCATCAATGGGGGGGTGAACACTGAAGCTTTCTTT.